This note documents a single T cell receptor (beta chain) sequence. Its antigen is currently unknown. Looked up from germline, CDR1 is MNHEY and CDR2 is SVGAGI. V lost 2 bases to trimming and J lost 6 bases; unmatched junction nucleotides: 5. The CDR3 runs 14 residues. This sample stems from a study of PD-1 blockade in classical Hodgkin lymphoma. Sample time point: newly diagnosed, previously untreated cHL patient sample. PBMCs from patients with newly diagnosed, untreated classical Hodgkin lymphoma served as a comparison group for the relapsed/refractory trial patients. Clones were sequenced by immunoSEQ multiplex PCR, and TCRdb holds only the in-frame ones, with some missing. The data contain some 17,000 clones, roughly four fifths of them seen just once; the ten biggest clones take up more than 7%. Study-wide findings and caveats: Compared with healthy donors, newly diagnosed patients reportedly showed lower baseline TCR diversity. Although disease activity or prior therapy may be involved, causes of the repertoire differences remain undefined.

Input material: peripheral blood mononuclear cells (PBMCs). The gene calls are TRBV6-5 and TRBJ2-3; 7 bases match TRBD2. The sequence was obtained from a human donor with classical Hodgkin lymphoma. The CDR3, as DNA: TGTGCCAGCAGTTACGTGGCGGGAGTGGATACGCAGTATTTT. Protein: CASSYVAGVDTQYF.